The TCR beta chain described here comes from a study of identifying expanded T cells in peripheral blood. Healthy donors had no documented immune events, such as infections, while sampled. The V and J ends lost 6 bases and 4 bases respectively, with 18 bases between them. CDR3 length: 15 residues. Per the germline V gene, CDR1 is MNHEY and CDR2 is SMNVEV (reference sequence). Clones were sequenced by immunoSEQ multiplex PCR, and TCRdb holds only the in-frame ones, with some missing. The sample includes under 120,000 clones, 85% to 90% of them seen just once. What was sequenced was blood. This TCR was recovered from a person aged 18-70 years in good health. The chain recombines TRBV27 with TRBJ1-1; D unresolved. In DNA form, the CDR3 reads TGTGCCAGCAGACCCTTCTGGGGAGATAGCACTGAAGCTTTCTTT. This codes for CASRPFWGDSTEAFF.